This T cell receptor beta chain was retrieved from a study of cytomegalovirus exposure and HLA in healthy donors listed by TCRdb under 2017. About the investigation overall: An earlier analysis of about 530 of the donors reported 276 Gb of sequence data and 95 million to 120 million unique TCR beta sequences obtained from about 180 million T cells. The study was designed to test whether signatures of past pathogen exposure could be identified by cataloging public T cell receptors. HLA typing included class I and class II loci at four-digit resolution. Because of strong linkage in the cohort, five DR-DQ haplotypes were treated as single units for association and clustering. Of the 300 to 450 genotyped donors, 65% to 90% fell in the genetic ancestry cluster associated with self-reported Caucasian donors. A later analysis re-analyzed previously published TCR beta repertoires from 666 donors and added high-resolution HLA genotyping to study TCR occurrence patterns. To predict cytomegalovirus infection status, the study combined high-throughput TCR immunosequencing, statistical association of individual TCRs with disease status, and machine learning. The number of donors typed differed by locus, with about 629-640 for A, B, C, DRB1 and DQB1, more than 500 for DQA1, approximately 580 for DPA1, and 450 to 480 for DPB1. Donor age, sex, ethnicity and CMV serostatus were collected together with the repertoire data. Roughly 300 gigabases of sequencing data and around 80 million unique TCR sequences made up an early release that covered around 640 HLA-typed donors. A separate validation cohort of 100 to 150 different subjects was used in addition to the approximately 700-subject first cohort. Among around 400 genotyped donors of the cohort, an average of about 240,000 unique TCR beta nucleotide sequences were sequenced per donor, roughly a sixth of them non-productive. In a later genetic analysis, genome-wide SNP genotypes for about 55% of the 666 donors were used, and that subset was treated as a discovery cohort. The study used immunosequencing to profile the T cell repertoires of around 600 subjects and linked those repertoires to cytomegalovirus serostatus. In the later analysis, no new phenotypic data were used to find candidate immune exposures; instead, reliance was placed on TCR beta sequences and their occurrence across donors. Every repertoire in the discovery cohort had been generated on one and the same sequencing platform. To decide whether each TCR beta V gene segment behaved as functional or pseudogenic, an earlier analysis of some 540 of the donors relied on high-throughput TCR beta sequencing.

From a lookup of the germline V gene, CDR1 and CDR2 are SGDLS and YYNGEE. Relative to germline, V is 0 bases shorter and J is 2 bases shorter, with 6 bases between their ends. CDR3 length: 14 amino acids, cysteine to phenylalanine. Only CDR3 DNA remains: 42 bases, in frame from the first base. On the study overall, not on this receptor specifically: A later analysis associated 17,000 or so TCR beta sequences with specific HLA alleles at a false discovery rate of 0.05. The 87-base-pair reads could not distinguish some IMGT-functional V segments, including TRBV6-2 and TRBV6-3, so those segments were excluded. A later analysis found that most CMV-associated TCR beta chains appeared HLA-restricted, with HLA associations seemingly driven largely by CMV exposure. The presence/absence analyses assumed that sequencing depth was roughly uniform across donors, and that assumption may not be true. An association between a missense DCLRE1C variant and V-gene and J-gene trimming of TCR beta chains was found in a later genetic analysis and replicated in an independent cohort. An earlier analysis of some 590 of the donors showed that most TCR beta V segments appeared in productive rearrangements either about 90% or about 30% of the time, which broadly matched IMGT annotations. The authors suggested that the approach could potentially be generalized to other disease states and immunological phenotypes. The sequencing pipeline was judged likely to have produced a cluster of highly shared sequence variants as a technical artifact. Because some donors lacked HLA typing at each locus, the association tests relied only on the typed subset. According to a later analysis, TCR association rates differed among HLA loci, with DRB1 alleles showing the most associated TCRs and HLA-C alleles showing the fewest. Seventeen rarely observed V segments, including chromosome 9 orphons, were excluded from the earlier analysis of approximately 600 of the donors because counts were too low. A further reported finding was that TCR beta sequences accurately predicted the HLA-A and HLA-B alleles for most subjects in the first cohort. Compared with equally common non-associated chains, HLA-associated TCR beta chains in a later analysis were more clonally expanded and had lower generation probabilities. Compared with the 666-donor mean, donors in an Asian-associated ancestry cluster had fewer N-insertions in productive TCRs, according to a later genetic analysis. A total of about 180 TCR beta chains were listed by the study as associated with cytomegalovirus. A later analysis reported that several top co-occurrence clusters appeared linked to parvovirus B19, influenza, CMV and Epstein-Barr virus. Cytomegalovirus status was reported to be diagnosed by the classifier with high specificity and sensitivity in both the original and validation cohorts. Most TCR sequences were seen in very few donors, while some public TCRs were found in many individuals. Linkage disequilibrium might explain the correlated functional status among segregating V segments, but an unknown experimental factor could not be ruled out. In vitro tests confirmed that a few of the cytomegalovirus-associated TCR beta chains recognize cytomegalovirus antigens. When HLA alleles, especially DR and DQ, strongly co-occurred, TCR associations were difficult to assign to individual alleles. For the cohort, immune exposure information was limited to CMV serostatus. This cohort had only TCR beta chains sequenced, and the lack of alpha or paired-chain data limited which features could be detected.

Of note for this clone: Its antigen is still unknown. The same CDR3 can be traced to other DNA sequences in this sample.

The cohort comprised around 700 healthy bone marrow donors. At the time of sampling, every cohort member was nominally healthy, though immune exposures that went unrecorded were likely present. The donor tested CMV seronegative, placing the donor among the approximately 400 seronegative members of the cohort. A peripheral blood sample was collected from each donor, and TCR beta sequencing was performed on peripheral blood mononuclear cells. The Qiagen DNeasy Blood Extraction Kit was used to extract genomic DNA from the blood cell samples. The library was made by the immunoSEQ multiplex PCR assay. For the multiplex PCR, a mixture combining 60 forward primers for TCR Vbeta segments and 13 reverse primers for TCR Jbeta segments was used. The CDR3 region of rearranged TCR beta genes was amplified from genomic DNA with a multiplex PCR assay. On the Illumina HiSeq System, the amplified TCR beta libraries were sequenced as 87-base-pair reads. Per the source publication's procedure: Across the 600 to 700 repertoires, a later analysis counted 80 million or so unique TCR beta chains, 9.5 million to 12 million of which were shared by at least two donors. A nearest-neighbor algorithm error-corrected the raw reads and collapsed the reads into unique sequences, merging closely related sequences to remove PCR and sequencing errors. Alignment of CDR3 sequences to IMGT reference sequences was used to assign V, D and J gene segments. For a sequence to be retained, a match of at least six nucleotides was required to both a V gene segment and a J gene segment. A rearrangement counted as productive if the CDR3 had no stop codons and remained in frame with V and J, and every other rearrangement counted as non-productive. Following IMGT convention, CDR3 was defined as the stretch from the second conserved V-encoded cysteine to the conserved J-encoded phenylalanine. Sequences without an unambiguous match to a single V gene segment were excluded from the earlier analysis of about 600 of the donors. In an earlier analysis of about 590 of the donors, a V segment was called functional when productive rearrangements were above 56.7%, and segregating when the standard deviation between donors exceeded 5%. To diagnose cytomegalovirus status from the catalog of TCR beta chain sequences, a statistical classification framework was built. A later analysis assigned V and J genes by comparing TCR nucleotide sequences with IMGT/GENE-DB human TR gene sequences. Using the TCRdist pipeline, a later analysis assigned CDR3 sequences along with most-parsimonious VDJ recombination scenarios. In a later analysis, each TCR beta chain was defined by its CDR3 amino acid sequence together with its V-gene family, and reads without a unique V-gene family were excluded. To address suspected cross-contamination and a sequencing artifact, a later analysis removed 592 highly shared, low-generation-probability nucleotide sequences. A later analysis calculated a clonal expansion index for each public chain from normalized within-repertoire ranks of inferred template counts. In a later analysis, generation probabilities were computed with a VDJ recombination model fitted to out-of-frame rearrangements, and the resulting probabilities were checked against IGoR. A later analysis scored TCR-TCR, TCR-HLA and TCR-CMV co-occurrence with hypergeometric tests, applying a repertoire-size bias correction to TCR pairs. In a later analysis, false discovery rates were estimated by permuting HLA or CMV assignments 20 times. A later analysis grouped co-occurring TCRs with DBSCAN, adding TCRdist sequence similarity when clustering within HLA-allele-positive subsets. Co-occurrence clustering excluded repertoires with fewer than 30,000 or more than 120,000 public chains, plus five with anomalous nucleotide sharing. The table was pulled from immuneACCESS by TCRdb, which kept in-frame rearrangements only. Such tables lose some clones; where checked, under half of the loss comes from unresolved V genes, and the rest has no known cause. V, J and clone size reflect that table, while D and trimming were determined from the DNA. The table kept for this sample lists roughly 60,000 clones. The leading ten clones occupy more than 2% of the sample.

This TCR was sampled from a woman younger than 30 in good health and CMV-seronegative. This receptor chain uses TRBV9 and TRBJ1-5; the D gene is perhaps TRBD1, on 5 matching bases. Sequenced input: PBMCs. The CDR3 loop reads CASSVGGGNQPQHF. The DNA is TGTGCCAGCAGCGTAGGGGGGGGCAATCAGCCCCAGCATTTT.